The 10 T cell receptor beta chains below all came from one sample that was sequenced in a study of blood T cells in healthy people across ages. Through a sample-barcoded 5' primer and a J-beta primer mix, a second PCR was run for 7 to 11 cycles. TCRdb reanalysed the 5' RACE reads using MiXCR and keeps one entry per CDR3 protein. Found here are around 850,000 distinct CDR3 sequences, about 37% of them singletons; the top ten hold roughly 13%. The sequenced sample was blood. These receptors all come from a man younger than 35 in good health.

On this clonotype itself: Its ends do not fully match the called genes, so a read error is possible. The chain recombines TRBV9 with TRBJ1-6; D is unclear. CDR1 SGDLS and CDR2 YYNGEE come from the germline V gene. The CDR3 runs 15 residues. The CDR3 spells CAGSVAPGSNSPLHF. Written as DNA, the CDR3 is TGTGCCGGCAGCGTAGCGCCGGGAAGTAATTCACCCCTCCACTTT.

The chain has TRBV12-3 or TRBV12-4 and TRBJ1-5, with a weak D call TRBD1 (6 bases). The CDR3 totals 14 residues. V was clipped by 3 bases and J by 5 bases, with 11 bases between them. CDR3 amino acids: CASSFTGTHQPQHF. The CDR3 DNA is TGTGCCAGCAGTTTTACAGGGACCCATCAGCCCCAGCATTTT.

V and J are TRBV20-1 and TRBJ2-3; 12 positions match TRBD2. The CDR3 sequence is 16 residues long. CDR1 DFQATT and CDR2 SNEGSKA come from the germline V gene (reference sequence). The J segment lost 2 bases and the V segment lost 6 bases, leaving 9 bases of the junction unmatched. The DNA of the CDR3 is TGCAGTGCCGTCCCTAGCGGGGGGGCATTCACAGATACGCAGTATTTT. Amino acid sequence: CSAVPSGGAFTDTQYF.

V usage is TRBV10-3 and J usage is TRBJ2-1; 9 bases fit TRBD2. V shed 7 bases and J 8 bases; nucleotides not matched to a gene: 6. Germline CDR1 is ENHRY and CDR2 is SYGVKD. The CDR3 spans 13 residues. The CDR3 here is CAINSGRHYEQFF. The CDR3 DNA reads TGTGCCATCAACAGCGGGAGGCATTATGAGCAGTTCTTC.

This clonotype was counted a few times. The chain couples TRBV11-2 to TRBJ2-2; 7 nucleotides align to TRBD1. V dropped 5 bases and J dropped 2; count of bases not matched to a gene: 8. From germline, CDR1 is SGHAT and CDR2 FQNNGV. The CDR3 consists of 16 residues. The CDR3 here is CASSRRGTVNTGELFF. The CDR3 DNA reads TGTGCCAGCAGCCGTCGTGGGACAGTTAACACCGGGGAGCTGTTTTTT.

To note about this clonotype: The junction does not match germline at one end; this may be a read error. This sequence joins TRBV4-3 and TRBJ2-3; D possibly matches TRBD1 or TRBD2 (6 bases each). CDR1 and CDR2 from the germline V gene are LGHNA and YSLEER. CDR3 size: 15 residues. The CDR3 DNA sequence: TGCGCCAGCAGCCAGGGGGGCTCTAGCATAGATACGCAGTATTTT. It is translated as CASSQGGSSIDTQYF.

This clonotype has just one count. The DNA of the CDR3 is TGCGCCAGCAGCTTGGGACTAGCGGGAGGTATCTACAATGTGCAGTACTTC. It is translated as CASSLGLAGGIYNVQYF. This chain uses TRBV5-1 with TRBJ2-7, with TRBD2 matching over 13 bases. Looked up from germline, CDR1 is SGHRS and CDR2 is YFSETQ. This CDR3 contains 17 residues. J was trimmed by 9 bases and V by 0 bases; bases with no gene match: 12. The full variable domain, its missing parts supplied by reference TRBV5-1 and TRBJ2-7, is KAGVTQTPRYLIKTRGQQVTLSCSPISGHRSVSWYQQTPGQGLQFLFEYFSETQRNKGNFPGRFSGRQFSNSRSEMNVSTLELGDSALYLCASSLGLAGGIYNVQYFGPGTRLTVT.

The V and J genes are TRBV6-1 and TRBJ2-7; tentative D call: TRBD1 (6 bases). Per germline, CDR1 MNHNS and CDR2 SASEGT. This CDR3 has 16 residues. V was shortened by 4 bases and J by 0 bases, with 16 bases between the two germline ends. CDR3: CASSASNRESSYEQYF. CDR3 coding DNA: TGTGCCAGCAGTGCTTCAAACAGGGAGAGCTCCTACGAGCAGTACTTC.

This chain connects TRBV5-5 to TRBJ1-1; D ambiguous. V gave up 4 bases and J gave up 9 bases, with 19 bases separating them. The CDR3 loop spans 14 amino acids. Germline CDR1 and CDR2: SGHKS and YYEKEE (reference sequence). Here the CDR3 reads CASSLSGFAPQAFF. The CDR3 DNA follows: TGTGCCAGCAGCCTATCGGGGTTTGCCCCGCAAGCTTTCTTT.

The rearrangement links TRBV7-2 to TRBJ2-5, with D perhaps given as TRBD1 or TRBD2 (5 bases each). Trimming shortened V by 5 bases and J by 5 bases, and 18 bases separated the two germline ends. Germline V gene sequence: CDR1 SGHTA, CDR2 FQGNSA. The CDR3 loop spans 15 amino acids. The CDR3 is CASSLGPQLRETQYF. CDR3 bases: TGTGCCAGCAGCCTGGGACCCCAATTAAGGGAGACCCAGTACTTC. The entire variable domain, with the rest obtained from reference TRBV7-2 and TRBJ2-5, is as follows: GAGVSQSPSNKVTEKGKDVELRCDPISGHTALYWYRQSLGQGLEFLIYFQGNSAPDKSGLPSDRFSAERTGGSVSTLTIQRTQQEDSAVYLCASSLGPQLRETQYFGPGTRLLVL.